This is a list of T cell receptor beta chains from one sample in a study of blood T cell repertoires in COVID-19. Assay: immunoSEQ multiplex PCR; the TCRdb copy retains only in-frame clones and omits some. The sample contains about 3,300 clones, 76% of which appear only once. The material sequenced was peripheral blood. Receptors were obtained from a human donor in a cohort sampled during active COVID-19. CDR3s include the opening cysteine and the closing phenylalanine or tryptophan. A D gene is named only where the DNA matches it firmly. The size field is filled for only some rows; it gives once, few, many or a size class.

j_call d_call clone_size v_call cdr3_nt cdr3_aa
TRBJ2-1 NA NA TRBV27 TGTGCCAGCAGTTCGAACGGGGGAATAAATGAGCAGTTCTTC CASSSNGGINEQFF
TRBJ2-5 TRBD2 NA TRBV7-2 TGTGCCAGCAGCTCGCCTAGCGGGGGGGCCTCGGAGACCCAGTACTTC CASSSPSGGASETQYF
TRBJ1-1 TRBD1 NA TRBV19 TGTGCCAGTAGTATAGGGAAGGGGGCGCGGCGAAGTAACACTGAAGCTTTCTTT CASSIGKGARRSNTEAFF
TRBJ2-1 TRBD2 NA TRBV2 TGTGCCAGCAGTGGGGGTGGACTAGCCCATTCGGGGGAGCAGTTCTTC CASSGGGLAHSGEQFF
TRBJ2-6 TRBD1 NA TRBV27 TGTGCCAGCAGTCCCCGTGACAGGGGGCTCCTTGATGGGGCCAACGTCCTGACTTTC CASSPRDRGLLDGANVLTF
TRBJ1-2 TRBD1 NA TRBV5-4 TGTGCCAGCAGCTCTGGGACAGGACCCTATGGCTACACCTTC CASSSGTGPYGYTF
TRBJ2-5 TRBD2 NA TRBV7-9 TGTGCCAGCAGCTTAGCGTGGGGAGGGACCGTTCAAGAGACCCAGTACTTC CASSLAWGGTVQETQYF
TRBJ1-1 NA NA TRBV28 TGTGCCAGCAGCCCCGGGACACTTAACACTGAAGCTTTCTTT CASSPGTLNTEAFF
TRBJ1-2 TRBD1 NA TRBV19 TGTGCCAGTAGTGAGGGGGACAGGGTCATGCCCTACACCTTC CASSEGDRVMPYTF
TRBJ1-5 NA few TRBV28 TGTGCCAGCATTCGAGACAGTCAAGAACCCCAGCATTTT CASIRDSQEPQHF
TRBJ2-3 NA NA TRBV7-9 TGTGCCAGCAGCCCCGGGGGGCTCAGCACAGATACGCAGTATTTT CASSPGGLSTDTQYF
TRBJ2-1 TRBD2 NA TRBV4-3 TGCGCCAGCAGCCAAGATGGGACTAGGAGGGTTAATGAGCAGTTCTTC CASSQDGTRRVNEQFF
TRBJ2-1 NA large TRBV6-4 TGTGCCAGCAGTGACTCGTTTCGGAGCGAGCAGTTCTTC CASSDSFRSEQFF
TRBJ2-5 TRBD2 NA TRBV7-3 TGTGCCAGCAGCTCTAGCGGGAGCTGGCAAGAGACCCAGTACTTC CASSSSGSWQETQYF
TRBJ2-2 TRBD1 NA TRBV7-6 TGTGCCAGCAGCTTCTTGGGACAGGGGGCTGGGGAGCTGTTTTTT CASSFLGQGAGELFF
TRBJ2-5 NA NA TRBV19 TGTGCCAGTAGTACCTACAGGGTTGGGGAGACCCAGTACTTC CASSTYRVGETQYF
TRBJ2-7 TRBD1 NA TRBV15 TGTGCCACCAGCAGAGCTGGACAGGGGACTTCCTACGAGCAGTACTTC CATSRAGQGTSYEQYF
TRBJ2-1 NA NA TRBV10-3 TGTGCCATCAGACGGACAGTTTCTTCTGACAATGAGCAGTTCTTC CAIRRTVSSDNEQFF
TRBJ1-6 TRBD1 NA TRBV6-6 TGTGCCAGCAGGCCCGGGACAGGGGCCCTCCACTTT CASRPGTGALHF
TRBJ2-5 NA NA TRBV7-3 TGTGCCAGCAGCACTGCCCTTTTACAGGGACAAGAGACCCAGTACTTC CASSTALLQGQETQYF
TRBJ1-2 NA NA TRBV5-4 TGTGCCAGCAGCTCCGGCTTGACAGGATCCAACTATGGCTACACCTTC CASSSGLTGSNYGYTF
TRBJ2-2 NA NA TRBV6-1 TGTGCCAGCAGTGAATTATTGGGGGCTCCCGGGGAGCTGTTTTTT CASSELLGAPGELFF
TRBJ1-6 TRBD1 NA TRBV15 TGTGCCACCAGCAAAGGACAGGAAGGACATTCACCCCTCCACTTT CATSKGQEGHSPLHF
TRBJ2-7 NA NA TRBV6-2/TRBV6-3 TGTGCCAGCAGTGGGACTGCCGAACACGAGCAGTACTTC CASSGTAEHEQYF
TRBJ1-2 NA NA TRBV27 TGTGCCAGCAGTTTACGTGGGAGTTATGGCTACACCTTC CASSLRGSYGYTF
TRBJ2-1 TRBD1 NA TRBV11-2 TGTGCCAGCAGCGACGGGACAGCCCGGGTGCAGTTCTTC CASSDGTARVQFF
TRBJ2-2 NA NA TRBV3-1/TRBV3-2 TGTGCCAGCAGCCACCCATCCCGGAGTACCGGGGAGCTGTTTTTT CASSHPSRSTGELFF
TRBJ1-2 TRBD1 NA TRBV4-2 TGTGCCAGCAGCCAAATTGGACAGGGGGCGAGTGGCTACACCTTC CASSQIGQGASGYTF
TRBJ1-1 NA NA TRBV7-8 TGTGCCAGCAGCTTAGACAGCTCGGCCGATTCGAACACTGAAGCTTTCTTT CASSLDSSADSNTEAFF
TRBJ2-6 TRBD2 NA TRBV7-8 TGTGCCAGCAGCTCCGGTAGGACTAGCGGGAGGTCTGGGGCCAACGTCCTGACTTTC CASSSGRTSGRSGANVLTF
TRBJ2-7 NA NA TRBV6-1 TGTGCCAGCAGTGAGGGGGGGGGCAGGAACGAGCAGTACTTC CASSEGGGRNEQYF
TRBJ1-5 NA NA TRBV24-1 TGTGCCACCAGTGGTCAGGGGAGCAATCAGCCCCAGCATTTT CATSGQGSNQPQHF
TRBJ2-1 TRBD1 NA TRBV28 TGTGCCAGCAGTAAACCGGGGACAGGGAAAGGTAATGAGCAGTTCTTC CASSKPGTGKGNEQFF
TRBJ1-2 NA NA TRBV5-1 TGCGCCAGCAGCTTGTCTGGACAGATTTTGTCCTATGGCTACACCTTC CASSLSGQILSYGYTF
TRBJ2-1 TRBD2 NA TRBV7-2 TGTGCCAGCAGCCGTTACAACGCGGGAGGAATGAATGAGCAGTTCTTC CASSRYNAGGMNEQFF
TRBJ2-5 TRBD2 NA TRBV27 TGTGCCAGCAGTTTAGGGAGTAGAGGTTGGGCTAGCGGGGTTGAGACCCAGTACTTC CASSLGSRGWASGVETQYF
TRBJ1-2 NA NA TRBV29-1 TGCAGCGTTACGACCCTCGGGGGCTACACCTTC CSVTTLGGYTF
TRBJ2-1 NA NA TRBV6-6 TGTGCCAGCAGTTACACCCTCCAACGGGACTCTGAGCAGTTCTTC CASSYTLQRDSEQFF
TRBJ2-5 TRBD1 NA TRBV7-8 TGTGCCAGCAGCTACAGGGGGTCGGCATTAGGGGAGACCCAGTACTTC CASSYRGSALGETQYF
TRBJ2-2 NA NA TRBV5-6 TGTGCCAGCAGCTTGCCGGTGCAGGGAAAGGACGGGGAGCTGTTTTTT CASSLPVQGKDGELFF
TRBJ2-2 TRBD2 NA TRBV7-9 TGTGCCAGCAACGGAGGGAGACTAGCGGGAGGATACGGGGAGCTGTTTTTT CASNGGRLAGGYGELFF
TRBJ1-3 TRBD1 few TRBV13 TGTGCCAGCAGCTCCCCCCAGGGGGAAAGGGTAGTTCGCTCTGGAAACACCATATATTTT CASSSPQGERVVRSGNTIYF
TRBJ2-3 NA NA TRBV6-4 TGTGCCAGCAGTGATTCGGCGGGGTCTGACACAGATACGCAGTATTTT CASSDSAGSDTDTQYF
TRBJ1-1 NA few TRBV5-1 TGCGCCAGCAGCTTGCAGGGTCCCATGAACACTGAAGCTTTCTTT CASSLQGPMNTEAFF
TRBJ1-4 NA NA TRBV7-9 TGTGCCAGCAGCTTAGTATTCGGGACTTGGGAAAAACTGTTTTTT CASSLVFGTWEKLFF
TRBJ1-1 NA few TRBV2 TGTGCCAGCAGCGAGGCGGGAAACACTGAAGCTTTCTTT CASSEAGNTEAFF
TRBJ1-1 TRBD1 NA TRBV18 TGTGCCAGCTCACGCGGGGGACAGGGGGCTTCCACTGAAGCTTTCTTT CASSRGGQGASTEAFF